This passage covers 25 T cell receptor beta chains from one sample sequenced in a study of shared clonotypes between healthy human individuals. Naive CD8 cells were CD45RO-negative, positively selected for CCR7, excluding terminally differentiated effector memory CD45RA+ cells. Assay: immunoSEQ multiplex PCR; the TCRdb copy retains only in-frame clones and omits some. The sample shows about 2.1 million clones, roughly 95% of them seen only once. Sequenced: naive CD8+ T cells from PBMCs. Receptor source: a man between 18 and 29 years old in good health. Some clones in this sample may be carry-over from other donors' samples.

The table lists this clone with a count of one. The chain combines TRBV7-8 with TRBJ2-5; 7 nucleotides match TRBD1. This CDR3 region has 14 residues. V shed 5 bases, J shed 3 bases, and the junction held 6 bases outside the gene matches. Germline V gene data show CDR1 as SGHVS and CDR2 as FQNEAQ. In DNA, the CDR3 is TGTGCCAGCAGCCCCTCCGACAGGGAAGAGACCCAGTACTTC. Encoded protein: CASSPSDREETQYF.

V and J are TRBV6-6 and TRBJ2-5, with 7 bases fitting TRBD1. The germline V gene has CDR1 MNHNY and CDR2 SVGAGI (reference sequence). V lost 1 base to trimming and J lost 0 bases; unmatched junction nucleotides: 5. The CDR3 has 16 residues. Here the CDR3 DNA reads TGTGCCAGCAGTTACTATCCGGGACAGTACCAAGAGACCCAGTACTTC. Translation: CASSYYPGQYQETQYF.

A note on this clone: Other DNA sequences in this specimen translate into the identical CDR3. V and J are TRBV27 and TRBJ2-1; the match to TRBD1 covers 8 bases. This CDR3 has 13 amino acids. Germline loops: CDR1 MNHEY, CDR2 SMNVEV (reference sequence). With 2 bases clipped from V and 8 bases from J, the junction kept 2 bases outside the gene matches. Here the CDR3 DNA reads TGTGCCAGCAGTTTACGACAGGGGTATGAGCAGTTCTTC. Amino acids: CASSLRQGYEQFF.

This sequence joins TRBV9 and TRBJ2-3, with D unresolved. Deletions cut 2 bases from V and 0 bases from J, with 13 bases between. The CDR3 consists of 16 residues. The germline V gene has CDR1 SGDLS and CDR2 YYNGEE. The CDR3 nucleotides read TGTGCCAGCAGCGTGTCATCAAGTGGAAGCACAGATACGCAGTATTTT. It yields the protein CASSVSSSGSTDTQYF. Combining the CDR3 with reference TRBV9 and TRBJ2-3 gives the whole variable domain DSGVTQTPKHLITATGQRVTLRCSPRSGDLSVYWYQQSLDQGLQFLIQYYNGEERAKGNILERFSAQQFPDLHSELNLSSLELGDSALYFCASSVSSSGSTDTQYFGPGTRLTVL.

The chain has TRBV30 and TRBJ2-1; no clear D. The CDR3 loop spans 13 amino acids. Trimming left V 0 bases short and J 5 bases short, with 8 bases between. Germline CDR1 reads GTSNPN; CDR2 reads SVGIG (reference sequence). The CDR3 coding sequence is TGTGCCTGGAGTGTACTAAGTCACAATGAGCAGTTCTTC. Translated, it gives CAWSVLSHNEQFF. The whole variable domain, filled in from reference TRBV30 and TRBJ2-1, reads SQTIHQWPATLVQPVGSPLSLECTVEGTSNPNLYWYRQAAGRGLQLLFYSVGIGQISSEVPQNLSASRPQDRQFILSSKKLLLSDSGFYLCAWSVLSHNEQFFGPGTRLTVL.

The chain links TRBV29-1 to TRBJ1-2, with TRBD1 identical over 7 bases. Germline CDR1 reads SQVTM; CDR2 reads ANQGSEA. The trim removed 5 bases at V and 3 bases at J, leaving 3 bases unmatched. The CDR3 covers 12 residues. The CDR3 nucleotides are TGCAGCGTTTCGACAGGGTACTATGGCTACACCTTC. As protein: CSVSTGYYGYTF.

The CDR3 DNA follows: TGTGCCAGCAGCGGGCGGGAGATGATCTATGAGCAGTTCTTC. Translation gives CASSGREMIYEQFF. The V and J genes are TRBV9 and TRBJ2-1, with 7 bases identical to TRBD2. Trimming cost V 3 bases and J 8 bases; bases outside gene matches: 8. The CDR3 loop spans 14 amino acids. Germline-derived CDR1 and CDR2 are SGDLS and YYNGEE.

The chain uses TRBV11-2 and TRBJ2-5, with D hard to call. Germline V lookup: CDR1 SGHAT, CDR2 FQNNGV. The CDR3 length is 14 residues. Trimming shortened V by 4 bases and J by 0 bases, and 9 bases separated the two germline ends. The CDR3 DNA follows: TGTGCCAGCAGCTCCCGAAGGGACCAAGAGACCCAGTACTTC. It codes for CASSSRRDQETQYF.

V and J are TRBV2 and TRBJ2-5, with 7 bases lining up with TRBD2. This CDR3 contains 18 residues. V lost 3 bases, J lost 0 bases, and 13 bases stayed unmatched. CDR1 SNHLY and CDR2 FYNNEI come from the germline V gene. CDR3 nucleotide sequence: TGTGCCAGCAGTGACAACCTCCTTGGGAGGGGAGACCAAGAGACCCAGTACTTC. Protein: CASSDNLLGRGDQETQYF.

This CDR3 is CASSLFAREGDTQYF. The CDR3 nucleotides read TGTGCCAGCAGCTTATTCGCGCGGGAGGGAGATACGCAGTATTTT. V is TRBV7-6 and J is TRBJ2-3, with 9 bases identical to TRBD2. Germline CDR1 SGHVS, CDR2 FNYEAQ. The trim removed 2 bases at V and 5 bases at J, leaving 5 bases unmatched. The CDR3 consists of 15 residues.

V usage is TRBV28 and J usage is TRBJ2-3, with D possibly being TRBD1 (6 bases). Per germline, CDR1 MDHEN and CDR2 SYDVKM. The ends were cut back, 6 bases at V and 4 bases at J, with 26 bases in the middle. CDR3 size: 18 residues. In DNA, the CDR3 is TGTGCCAGCAGATACGCTACCGGGACACCCGTGCGGGCAGATACGCAGTATTTT. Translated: CASRYATGTPVRADTQYF.

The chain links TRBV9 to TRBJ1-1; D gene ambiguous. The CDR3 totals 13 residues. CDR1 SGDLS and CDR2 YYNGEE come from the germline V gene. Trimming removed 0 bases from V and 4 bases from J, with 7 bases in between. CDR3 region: CASSVDQATEAFF. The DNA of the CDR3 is TGTGCCAGCAGCGTAGATCAGGCCACTGAAGCTTTCTTT.

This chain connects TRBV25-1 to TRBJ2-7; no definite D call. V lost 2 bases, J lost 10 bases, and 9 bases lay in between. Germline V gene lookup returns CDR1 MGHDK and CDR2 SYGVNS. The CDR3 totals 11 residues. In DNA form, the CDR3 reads TGTGCCAGCAGTGAAAAAGGGCTCCAGTACTTC. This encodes CASSEKGLQYF.

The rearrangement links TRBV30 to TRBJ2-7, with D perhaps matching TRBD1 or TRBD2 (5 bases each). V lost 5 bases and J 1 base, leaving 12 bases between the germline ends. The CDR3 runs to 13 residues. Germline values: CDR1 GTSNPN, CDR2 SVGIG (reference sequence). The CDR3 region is CAWAGASSYEQYF. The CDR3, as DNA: TGTGCCTGGGCCGGGGCCTCGTCCTACGAGCAGTACTTC.

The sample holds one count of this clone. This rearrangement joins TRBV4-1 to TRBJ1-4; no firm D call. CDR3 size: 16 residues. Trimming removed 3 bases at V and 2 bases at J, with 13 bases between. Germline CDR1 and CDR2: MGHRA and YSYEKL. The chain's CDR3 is CASSQTKGLTNEKLFF. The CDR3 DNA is TGCGCCAGCAGCCAGACTAAGGGTTTGACTAATGAAAAACTGTTTTTT.

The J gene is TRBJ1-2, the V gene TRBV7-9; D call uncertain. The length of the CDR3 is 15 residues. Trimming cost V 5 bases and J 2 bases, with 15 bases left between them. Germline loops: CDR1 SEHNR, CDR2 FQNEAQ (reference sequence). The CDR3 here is CASSPRSEENYGYTF. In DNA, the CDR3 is TGTGCCAGCAGCCCTCGATCCGAGGAGAACTATGGCTACACCTTC.

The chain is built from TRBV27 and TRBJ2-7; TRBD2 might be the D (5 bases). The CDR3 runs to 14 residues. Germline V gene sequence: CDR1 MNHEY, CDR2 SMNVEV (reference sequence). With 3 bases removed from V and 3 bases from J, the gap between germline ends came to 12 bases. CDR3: CASSFRVGGYEQYF. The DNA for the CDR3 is TGTGCCAGCAGTTTTCGGGTAGGAGGCTACGAGCAGTACTTC.

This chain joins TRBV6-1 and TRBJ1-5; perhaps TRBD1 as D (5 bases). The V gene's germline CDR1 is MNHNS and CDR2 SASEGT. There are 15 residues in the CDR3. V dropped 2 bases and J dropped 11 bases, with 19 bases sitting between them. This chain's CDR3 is CASSERPGQGWTQHF. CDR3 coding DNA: TGTGCCAGCAGTGAAAGGCCGGGGCAGGGATGGACCCAGCATTTT.

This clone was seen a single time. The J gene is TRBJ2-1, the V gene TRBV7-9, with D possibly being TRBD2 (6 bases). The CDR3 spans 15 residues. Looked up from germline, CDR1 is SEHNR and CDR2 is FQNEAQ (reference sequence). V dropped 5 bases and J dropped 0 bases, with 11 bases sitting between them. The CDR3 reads CASSRDFSSYNEQFF. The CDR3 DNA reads TGTGCCAGCAGCCGGGACTTCAGCTCCTACAATGAGCAGTTCTTC.

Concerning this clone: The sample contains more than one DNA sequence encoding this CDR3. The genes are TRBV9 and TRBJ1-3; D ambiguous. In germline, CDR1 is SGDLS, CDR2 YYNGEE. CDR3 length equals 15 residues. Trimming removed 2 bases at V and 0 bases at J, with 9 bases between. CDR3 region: CASSVSGSSGNTIYF. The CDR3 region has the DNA TGTGCCAGCAGCGTGTCAGGCAGCTCTGGAAACACCATATATTTT.

The CDR3 nucleotides are TGTGCCAGCAGCGATGGGACAGCTACATTCCCCCAGCATTTT. Amino acid sequence: CASSDGTATFPQHF. The rearrangement uses TRBV28 and TRBJ1-5, with 7 bases fitting TRBD1. The CDR3 extends over 14 amino acids. V shed 6 bases, J shed 10 bases, and the junction held 12 bases outside the gene matches. CDR1 and CDR2 (germline): MDHEN, SYDVKM.

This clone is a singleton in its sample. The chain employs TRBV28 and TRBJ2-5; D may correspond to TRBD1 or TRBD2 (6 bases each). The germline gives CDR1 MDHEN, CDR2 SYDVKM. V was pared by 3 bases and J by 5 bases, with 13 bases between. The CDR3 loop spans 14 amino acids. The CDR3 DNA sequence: TGTGCCAGCAGTTTGCCCCCGGGGGCGGAGACCCAGTACTTC. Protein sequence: CASSLPPGAETQYF.

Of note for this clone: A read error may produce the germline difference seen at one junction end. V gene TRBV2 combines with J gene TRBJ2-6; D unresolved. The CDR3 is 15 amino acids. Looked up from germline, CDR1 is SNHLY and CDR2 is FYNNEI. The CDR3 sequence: CASSEVGPGANVLTF. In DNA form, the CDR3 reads TGTGCCAGCAGCGAAGTGGGCCCTGGGGCCAACGTCCTGACTTTC.

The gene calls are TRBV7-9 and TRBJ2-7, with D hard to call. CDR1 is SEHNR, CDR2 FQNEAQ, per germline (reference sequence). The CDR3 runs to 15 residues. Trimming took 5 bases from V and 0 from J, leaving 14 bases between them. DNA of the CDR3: TGTGCCAGCAGCGCAGGAGTGGGATCCTCCTACGAGCAGTACTTC. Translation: CASSAGVGSSYEQYF.

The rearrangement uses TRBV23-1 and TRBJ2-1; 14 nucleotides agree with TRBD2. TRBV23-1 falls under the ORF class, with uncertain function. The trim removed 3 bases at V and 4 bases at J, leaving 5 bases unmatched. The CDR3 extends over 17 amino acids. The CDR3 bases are TGCGCCAGCAGTCAGGGACTAGCGGGAGATACTTACAATGAGCAGTTCTTC. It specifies CASSQGLAGDTYNEQFF.